This record looks at one T cell receptor (beta chain) sequence and its context. This sample stems from a study of blood T cell repertoires in COVID-19. Whole-study context: Samples came from the United States, Italy and Spain, spanning acute and convalescent COVID-19. PBMCs, B-cell-depleted T cells, or T cells provided the cDNA or gDNA that made up the material.

Per the original methods: The assay estimated nucleated cells by amplifying reference gene primers. Sequenced by immunoSEQ multiplex PCR; TCRdb stores in-frame clones only, minus some. V, J and clone size reflect that table, while D and trimming were determined from the DNA. Of 130,000 or so clones in the sample, about 90% were seen once. The sequence was obtained from a man in his fifties or sixties with active or convalescent COVID-19. Sequencing input: peripheral blood.

CDR3 DNA: TGTGCCAGCAGTTACTCGCAGGCACGCTGGGGAAACACCATATATTTT. Amino acids: CASSYSQARWGNTIYF. This chain joins TRBV6-5 and TRBJ1-3; D remains unclear. The CDR3 has 16 residues. Looked up from germline, CDR1 is MNHEY and CDR2 is SVGAGI. Trimming removed 0 bases at V and 4 bases at J, with 13 bases between.